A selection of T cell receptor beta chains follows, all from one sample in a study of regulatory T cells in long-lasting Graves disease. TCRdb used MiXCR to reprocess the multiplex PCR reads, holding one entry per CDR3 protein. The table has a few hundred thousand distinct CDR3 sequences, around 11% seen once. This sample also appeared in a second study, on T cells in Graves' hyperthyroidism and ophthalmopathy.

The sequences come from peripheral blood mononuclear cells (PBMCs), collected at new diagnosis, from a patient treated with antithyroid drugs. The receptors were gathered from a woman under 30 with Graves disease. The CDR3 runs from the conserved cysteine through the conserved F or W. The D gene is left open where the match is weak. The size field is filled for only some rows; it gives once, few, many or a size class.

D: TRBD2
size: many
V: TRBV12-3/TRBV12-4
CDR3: CASSIQAGDEQYF

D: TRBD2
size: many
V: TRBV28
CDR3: CASRTREGSGELFF

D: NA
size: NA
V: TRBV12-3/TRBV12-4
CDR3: CASSPHARTVGTGELFF

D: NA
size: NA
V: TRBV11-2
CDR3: CASSLAPGGETQYF

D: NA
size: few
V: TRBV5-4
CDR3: CASSLDLAWAGASNNEQFF

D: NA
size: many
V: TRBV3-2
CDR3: CASSQDQRAELADPENTGELFF

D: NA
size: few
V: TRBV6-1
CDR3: CASSEQGTWPQHF

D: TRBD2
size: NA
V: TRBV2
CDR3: CASSDLAGGELFF

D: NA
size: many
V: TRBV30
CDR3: CAWSPWGRMNTEAFF

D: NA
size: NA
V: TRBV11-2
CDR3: CASSFRIGLSGEKLFF

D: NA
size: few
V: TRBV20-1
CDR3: CSAPSLEVHNIQYF

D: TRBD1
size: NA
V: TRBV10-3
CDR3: CAISHILGQGIMDTQYF

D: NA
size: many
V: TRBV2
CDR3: CASSIGPSLAKNIQYF

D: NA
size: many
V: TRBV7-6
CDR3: CASSVLVGSYEQYF

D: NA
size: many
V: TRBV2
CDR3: CASSDGLPGNEQFF

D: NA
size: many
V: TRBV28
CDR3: CASSPDYVRQYF

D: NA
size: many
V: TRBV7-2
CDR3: CASSLAGGLTEAFF

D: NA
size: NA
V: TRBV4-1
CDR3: CASSPLAAEKLFF

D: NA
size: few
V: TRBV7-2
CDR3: CASSLLFRVSGANVLTF

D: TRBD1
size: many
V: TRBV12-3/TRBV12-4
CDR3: CASSLRTGRGVETQYF

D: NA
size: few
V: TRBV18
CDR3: CASSPEEPVGWYSNQPQHF